The clone carrying this TCR beta chain was observed a single time. This sample is drawn from a study of blood T cell repertoires in COVID-19. Whole-study context: Researchers got acute and convalescent COVID-19 samples from the United States, Italy and Spain. PBMCs, B-cell-depleted T cells, or T cells provided the cDNA or gDNA that made up the material.

V dropped 1 base and J dropped 1 base, with 7 bases sitting between them. Per the germline V gene, CDR1 is WSHSY and CDR2 is SAAADI. This CDR3 has 14 residues. Per the study methods: How many nucleated cells were present was estimated from reference gene primer amplification. This table comes from immunoSEQ multiplex PCR, and its TCRdb copy is limited to in-frame clones, with some not included. The V and J calls and clone size are taken from that table; D and trimming were inferred from the DNA. This sample yields 170,000 or so clones, of which 90% are seen a single time; approximately 0.48% belongs to the top ten.

The clonotype comes from a man between 45 and 60 years old with acute or convalescent COVID-19. This chain links TRBV10-2 with TRBJ1-1; D not certain. Source material: peripheral blood. The chain's CDR3 is CASSEFGENTEAFF. CDR3 sequence (DNA): TGCGCCAGCAGTGAGTTCGGGGAGAACACTGAAGCTTTCTTT.